One sample yielded the 19 T cell receptor beta chains listed below, sequenced in a study of T-cell memory formation after mild COVID-19. Using its own MiXCR run on the 5' RACE reads, TCRdb lists one record per CDR3 protein. The table includes about 390,000 distinct CDR3 sequences, about a sixth detected once. The sample was PBMCs or a T cell subset sorted from them (not recorded which). These receptors all come from a man aged 18 to 29 who had mild COVID-19 (a few samples of this study predate the infection). Cell type and time point are not known.

The V and J genes are TRBV11-3 and TRBJ2-7, with D tentatively TRBD1 or TRBD2 (5 bases each). The V and J ends lost 5 bases and 7 bases respectively, with 15 bases between them. There are 13 residues in the CDR3. The V gene's germline CDR1 is SGHNT and CDR2 YENEEA. The CDR3 DNA sequence: TGTGCCAGCAGCCCCCGAGGGGCCCAGGAGCAGTACTTC. It yields the protein CASSPRGAQEQYF. Complete variable domain (other parts from reference TRBV11-3 and TRBJ2-7): EAGVVQSPRYKIIEKKQPVAFWCNPISGHNTLYWYLQNLGQGPELLIRYENEEAVDDSQLPKDRFSAERLKGVDSTLKIQPAELGDSAVYLCASSPRGAQEQYFGPGTRLTVT.

The gene calls are TRBV7-3 and TRBJ2-1, with D maybe TRBD2 (6 bases). The CDR3 loop spans 16 amino acids. CDR1 SGHTA and CDR2 FQGTGA come from the germline V gene. V was pared by 1 base and J by 5 bases, with 15 bases between. In DNA, the CDR3 is TGTGCCAGCAGCTTAAGGGGTCGGGGGAGAGACAATGAGCAGTTCTTC. It codes for CASSLRGRGRDNEQFF.

This clonotype was recorded once. The V and J genes are TRBV6-1 and TRBJ1-1; D call uncertain. Trimming removed 4 bases from V and 6 bases from J, with 12 bases in between. The CDR3 spans 13 residues. Germline assignment: CDR1 MNHNS and CDR2 SASEGT. The CDR3 DNA sequence: TGTGCCAGCAGTGGTTCAGTCGTGGCTGAAGCTTTCTTT. Amino acid sequence: CASSGSVVAEAFF.

This clonotype was detected a few times. The chain links TRBV5-1 to TRBJ2-2; 10 bases map to TRBD1. The ends lost 7 bases at V and 4 bases at J; junction bases unmatched: 7. CDR3 length equals 15 residues. Looked up from germline, CDR1 is SGHRS and CDR2 is YFSETQ. CDR3: CASAVGTGVTGELFF. The DNA for the CDR3 is TGCGCCAGCGCCGTGGGGACAGGGGTCACCGGGGAGCTGTTTTTT.

The chain recombines TRBV15 with TRBJ2-5; the match to TRBD2 covers 10 bases. Germline assignment: CDR1 LNHNV and CDR2 YYDKDF (reference sequence). V lost 1 base, J lost 4 bases, and 6 bases stayed unmatched. There are 16 residues in the CDR3. The CDR3 here is CATSRGSGGATETQYF. The CDR3 DNA sequence: TGTGCCACCAGCAGAGGCAGCGGGGGGGCAACAGAGACCCAGTACTTC.

In this sample, this clonotype turned up a few times. The chain has TRBV6-2 or TRBV6-3 and TRBJ1-1; D perhaps matches TRBD1 (6 bases). CDR3 length: 19 amino acids. Germline V lookup: CDR1 MNHEY, CDR2 SVGEGT. Trimming cost V 2 bases and J 1 base, with 23 bases left between them. This CDR3 reads CASSYEGEKDLIKNTEAFF. Here the CDR3 DNA reads TGTGCCAGCAGTTACGAGGGGGAGAAGGATTTAATCAAGAACACTGAAGCTTTCTTT.

This clonotype was detected only a few times. V gene TRBV10-3 combines with J gene TRBJ1-6, with D maybe TRBD1 (6 bases). CDR1 and CDR2 (germline): ENHRY, SYGVKD. Trimming took off 3 bases at V and 9 bases at J, with 9 bases between the two ends. This CDR3 contains 13 residues. The CDR3 spells CAISDRGFSPLHF. The CDR3 region has the DNA TGTGCCATCAGTGACAGGGGCTTTTCACCCCTCCACTTT.

The chain is built from TRBV18 and TRBJ2-5; TRBD2 aligns across 8 bases. The CDR3 has 16 amino acids. Germline CDR1 reads KGHSH; CDR2 reads LQKENI. The J segment lost 5 bases and the V segment lost 0 bases, leaving 8 bases of the junction unmatched. Here the CDR3 DNA reads TGTGCCAGCTCACCACCGGTCGGGGGGGCAATGGAGACCCAGTACTTC. Translating it yields CASSPPVGGAMETQYF. Full variable domain (missing parts from reference TRBV18 and TRBJ2-5): NAGVMQNPRHLVRRRGQEARLRCSPMKGHSHVYWYRQLPEEGLKFMVYLQKENIIDESGMPKERFSAEFPKEGPSILRIQQVVRGDSAAYFCASSPPVGGAMETQYFGPGTRLLVL.

V and J are TRBV18 and TRBJ1-1, with 8 positions matching TRBD1. CDR3 length: 15 amino acids. Germline lookup yields CDR1 KGHSH and CDR2 LQKENI. V lost 2 bases, J lost 2 bases, and 4 bases stayed unmatched. CDR3 coding DNA: TGTGCCAGCTCACCAAAACAGGGGGGCAACACTGAAGCTTTCTTT. This codes for CASSPKQGGNTEAFF.

The chain combines TRBV10-3 with TRBJ2-7; 7 bases are shared with TRBD1. The CDR3 has 14 amino acids. The germline V gene encodes CDR1 ENHRY and CDR2 SYGVKD. J gave up 5 bases and V 2 bases, and 6 bases lay outside the gene matches. In nucleotides, the CDR3 is TGTGCCATCAGTGAGAGGACAGGTTCGCACGAGCAGTACTTC. This translates into CAISERTGSHEQYF.

V usage is TRBV4-1 and J usage is TRBJ2-1; D unclear. The CDR3 covers 14 residues. Germline values: CDR1 MGHRA, CDR2 YSYEKL. V lost 1 base to trimming and J lost 8 bases, with 12 bases between them. DNA of the CDR3: TGCGCCAGCAGCCAAGGCCCGAGTCGGGATGAGCAGTTCTTC. Translated: CASSQGPSRDEQFF.

There are a few counts of this clonotype. This sequence joins TRBV6-2 or TRBV6-3 and TRBJ1-2; D remains unclear. V was clipped by 0 bases and J by 4 bases, with 21 bases between them. The germline V gene has CDR1 MNHEY and CDR2 SVGEGT. The CDR3 extends over 18 amino acids. The CDR3 nucleotides are TGTGCCAGCAGTTACTCGACTCGGGGTGACGCAAACATCTATGGCTACACCTTC. Translating gives CASSYSTRGDANIYGYTF.

The rearrangement uses TRBV7-3 and TRBJ1-3, with D unresolved. The CDR3 covers 14 residues. Per germline, CDR1 SGHTA and CDR2 FQGTGA. V was shortened by 2 bases and J by 0 bases, with 5 bases between the two germline ends. CDR3 loop: CASSLHGSGNTIYF. CDR3 nucleotides: TGTGCCAGCAGCTTACATGGCTCTGGAAACACCATATATTTT.

Ten or more counts support this clonotype. The chain links TRBV4-3 to TRBJ2-3; the D is unclear. The V gene lost 1 base and the J gene lost 4 bases, with 9 bases spanning the gap. Per germline, CDR1 LGHNA and CDR2 YSLEER. CDR3 length equals 14 residues. The CDR3 sequence is CASSQAPGPDTQYF. The CDR3 region has the DNA TGCGCCAGCAGCCAAGCCCCAGGCCCAGATACGCAGTATTTT.

There are a few counts of this clonotype. The chain uses TRBV29-1 and TRBJ2-7; possible D gene TRBD1, 6 bases. CDR1 and CDR2 from the germline V gene are SQVTM and ANQGSEA. V lost 7 bases and J lost 2, with 15 bases in between. This CDR3 comprises 13 residues. DNA of the CDR3: TGCAGCGCAGCGACAGGAGCAACCTACGAGCAGTACTTC. It is translated as CSAATGATYEQYF.

The chain is built from TRBV10-3 and TRBJ2-7, with D tentatively TRBD1 (7 bases). Trimming removed 6 bases from V and 2 bases from J, with 11 bases in between. CDR1 is ENHRY, CDR2 SYGVKD, per germline. CDR3 size: 13 residues. CDR3 DNA: TGTGCCATCAGGGAGGGGACAGCCTACGAGCAGTACTTC. This gives the protein CAIREGTAYEQYF.

The V call is TRBV7-9, the J call TRBJ1-2; possibly TRBD1 for D (5 bases). Germline CDR1 is SEHNR and CDR2 is FQNEAQ (reference sequence). This CDR3 has 18 residues. Trimming shortened V by 5 bases and J by 7 bases, and 29 bases separated the two germline ends. As DNA, the CDR3 is TGTGCCAGCAGCACCCTACGGGGCGCTGATCTGTTTTGGGGTGGCTACACCTTC. This sequence encodes CASSTLRGADLFWGGYTF. The full variable domain, in which reference TRBV7-9 and TRBJ1-2 provide the parts outside the CDR3, is DTGVSQNPRHKITKRGQNVTFRCDPISEHNRLYWYRQTLGQGPEFLTYFQNEAQLEKSRLLSDRFSAERPKGSFSTLEIQRTEQGDSAMYLCASSTLRGADLFWGGYTFGSGTRLTVV.

In this sample, this clonotype turned up a few times. V is TRBV6-1 and J is TRBJ1-1; 9 bases map to TRBD1. Germline loops: CDR1 MNHNS, CDR2 SASEGT. Trimming took 8 bases from V and 3 from J; bases not matched to a gene: 1. There are 12 residues in the CDR3. CDR3 region: CASRQGDTEAFF. The CDR3 DNA reads as TGTGCCAGCCGACAGGGGGACACTGAAGCTTTCTTT.

This clonotype was seen repeatedly, ten times or more. This chain connects TRBV6-2 or TRBV6-3 to TRBJ1-4, with D hard to call. This CDR3 is built from 14 residues. Germline CDR1 MNHEY, CDR2 SVGEGT. Trimming shortened V by 6 bases and J by 7 bases, and 15 bases separated the two germline ends. The CDR3 DNA sequence: TGTGCCAGCAGCCTCCAACTCGGTGTTGAAAAACTGTTTTTT. Encoded protein: CASSLQLGVEKLFF.